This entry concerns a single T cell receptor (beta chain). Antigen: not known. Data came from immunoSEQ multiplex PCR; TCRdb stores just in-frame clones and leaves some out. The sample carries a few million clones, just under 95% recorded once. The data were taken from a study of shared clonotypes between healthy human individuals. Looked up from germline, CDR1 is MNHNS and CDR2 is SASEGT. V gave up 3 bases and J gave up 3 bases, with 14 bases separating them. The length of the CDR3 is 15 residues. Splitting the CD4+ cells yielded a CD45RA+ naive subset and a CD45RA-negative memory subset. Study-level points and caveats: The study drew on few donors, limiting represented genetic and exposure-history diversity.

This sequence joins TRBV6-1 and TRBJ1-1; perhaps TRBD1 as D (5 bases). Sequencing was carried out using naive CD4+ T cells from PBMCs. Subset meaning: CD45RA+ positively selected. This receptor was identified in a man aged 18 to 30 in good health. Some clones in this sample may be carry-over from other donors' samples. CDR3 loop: CASSERGTEYTEAFF. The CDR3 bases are TGTGCCAGCAGTGAGCGGGGGACGGAATACACTGAAGCTTTCTTT.